A single T cell receptor (beta chain) is shown here with its context. This sample stems from a study of memory CD8 T cells in hepatitis C reinfection. About the research overall: After reinfection, a couple of primary-infection resolvers became chronically infected. Samples at peak reinfection came 3 to 8 weeks post-detection.

V was cut by 3 bases and J by 0 bases, with 16 bases left in between. Germline CDR1 and CDR2: SGDLS and YYNGEE. The CDR3 runs 17 residues. Method: immunoSEQ multiplex PCR; TCRdb's copy keeps in-frame clones and lacks some. The data show about 45,000 clones, with 88% seen just once and under 1.5% held by the top ten. Time point in this sample: peak reinfection, 3 to 8 weeks after reinfection detection. TCR sequencing was done directly ex vivo on sorted cells, without expansion in vitro. This sequence was found in a man between 18 and 29 years old with hepatitis C virus infection. The sequencing sample was made of naive CD8+ T cells sorted from blood. The rearrangement joins TRBV9 to TRBJ1-3; TRBD1 might be the D (5 bases). CDR3: CASSAWGGVSSGNTIYF. The DNA of the CDR3 is TGTGCCAGCAGCGCGTGGGGGGGGGTGAGCTCTGGAAACACCATATATTTT.